Following are 10 T cell receptor beta chains from one sample sequenced in a study of cytomegalovirus exposure and HLA in healthy donors. The PCR had 60 Vbeta and 13 Jbeta primers. Here immunoSEQ multiplex PCR was the method, and the copy in TCRdb shows in-frame clones only, minus some. Among 80,000 or so clones, about 64% were seen once, and the ten largest hold around 6%. Sequenced input: PBMCs. All receptors derive from a man aged 25-45 years in good health and CMV-seropositive.

The genes are TRBV5-5 and TRBJ2-3, with TRBD2 matching 7 bases. Unmatched junction bases numbered 8, after V lost 4 bases and J lost 0 bases. CDR3 length: 16 amino acids. The V gene's germline CDR1 is SGHKS and CDR2 YYEKEE (reference sequence). CDR3 sequence: CASSALASSSTDTQYF. In DNA, the CDR3 is TGTGCCAGCAGCGCACTAGCGTCTTCTAGCACAGATACGCAGTATTTT.

As to this clone: Sequence at one end of the junction differs from germline and may be a read error. The chain links TRBV9 to TRBJ2-2, with a weak D call TRBD1 (5 bases). CDR1 is SGDLS and CDR2 is YYNGEE in the germline V gene. This CDR3 is 17 amino acids long. The CDR3 nucleotides are TGTGCCAGCAGCGTATTGGCGGCAGGGCCTGACACCGGTGAGCTGTTTTTT. As protein: CASSVLAAGPDTGELFF.

This clone was recorded once. The chain recombines TRBV7-8 with TRBJ2-1, with D possibly being TRBD2 (5 bases). The CDR3 extends over 12 amino acids. The V end lost 6 bases, the J end lost 6 bases, and 9 bases lay between the germline ends. Germline CDR1 reads SGHVS; CDR2 reads FQNEAQ. CDR3 sequence (DNA): TGTGCCAGCAGTCACGGGATCAATGAGCAGTTCTTC. Amino acids: CASSHGINEQFF.

This clone was seen a few times. The rearrangement links TRBV29-1 to TRBJ2-1, with D tentatively TRBD2 (6 bases). The V end was cut by 4 bases, the J end by 8 bases, with 9 bases between. The CDR3 spans 11 residues. Germline CDR1 SQVTM, CDR2 ANQGSEA. CDR3 region: CSVVLADEQFF. Here the CDR3 DNA reads TGCAGCGTTGTACTAGCAGATGAGCAGTTCTTC.

The chain joins TRBV6-5 to TRBJ1-5; 9 bases map to TRBD1. The CDR3 totals 14 residues. J lost 7 bases, V lost 6 bases, and 7 bases had no gene match. Per germline, CDR1 MNHEY and CDR2 SVGAGI. For the CDR3, the DNA is TGTGCCAGCAGGTCCGGGACAGGGAGCCAGCCCCAGCATTTT. Its protein is CASRSGTGSQPQHF.

There are a few counts of this clone. The genes are TRBV7-6 and TRBJ1-2; TRBD1 is a possible D gene (5 bases). Germline lookup yields CDR1 SGHVS and CDR2 FNYEAQ. This CDR3 is built from 15 residues. V lost 3 bases, J lost 7 bases, and 18 bases lay in between. DNA of the CDR3: TGTGCCAGCAGCTTGAGTGGAGACAGTCTGACTGGCTACACCTTC. It translates to CASSLSGDSLTGYTF.

This clone was seen a handful of times. The chain joins TRBV5-1 to TRBJ1-2, with TRBD1 matching over 8 bases. The V and J ends lost 3 bases and 6 bases, in that order; junction bases with no gene match: 1. Germline CDR1 is SGHRS and CDR2 is YFSETQ. The CDR3 spans 12 residues. As DNA, the CDR3 is TGCGCCAGCAGCTGGGGACAGGATGGCTACACCTTC. Residues: CASSWGQDGYTF. Complete variable domain (other parts from reference TRBV5-1 and TRBJ1-2): KAGVTQTPRYLIKTRGQQVTLSCSPISGHRSVSWYQQTPGQGLQFLFEYFSETQRNKGNFPGRFSGRQFSNSRSEMNVSTLELGDSALYLCASSWGQDGYTFGSGTRLTVV.

The chain uses TRBV6-5 and TRBJ1-2, with a weak D call TRBD1 (6 bases). The CDR3 spans 14 residues. Germline CDR1 is MNHEY and CDR2 is SVGAGI. Trimming stripped 6 bases from V and 2 bases from J, with 13 bases between. The CDR3 coding sequence is TGTGCCAGCAGCCGCTCGGGACAAAACTATGGCTACACCTTC. Protein product: CASSRSGQNYGYTF.

This clone turned up a few times. Other DNA sequences in the same sample also yield this CDR3. This chain joins TRBV5-1 and TRBJ2-5, with 11 bases fitting TRBD2. From germline, CDR1 is SGHRS and CDR2 YFSETQ. The CDR3 is made up of 15 amino acids. The J segment lost 5 bases and the V segment lost 2 bases, leaving 5 bases of the junction unmatched. The CDR3 region is CASSFSGGAMETQYF. The CDR3 DNA follows: TGCGCCAGCAGCTTTAGCGGGGGGGCAATGGAGACCCAGTACTTC.

The chain uses TRBV7-8 and TRBJ2-1, with unresolved D. The CDR3 totals 14 residues. Looked up from germline, CDR1 is SGHVS and CDR2 is FQNEAQ. Deletions cut 2 bases from V and 5 bases from J, with 10 bases between. CDR3: CASSLWSINNEQFF. CDR3 DNA: TGTGCCAGCAGCTTATGGTCTATCAACAATGAGCAGTTCTTC. Full variable domain (rest looked up from reference TRBV7-8 and TRBJ2-1): GAGVSQSPRYKVAKRGQDVALRCDPISGHVSLFWYQQALGQGPEFLTYFQNEAQLDKSGLPSDRFFAERPEGSVSTLKIQRTQQEDSAVYLCASSLWSINNEQFFGPGTRLTVL.